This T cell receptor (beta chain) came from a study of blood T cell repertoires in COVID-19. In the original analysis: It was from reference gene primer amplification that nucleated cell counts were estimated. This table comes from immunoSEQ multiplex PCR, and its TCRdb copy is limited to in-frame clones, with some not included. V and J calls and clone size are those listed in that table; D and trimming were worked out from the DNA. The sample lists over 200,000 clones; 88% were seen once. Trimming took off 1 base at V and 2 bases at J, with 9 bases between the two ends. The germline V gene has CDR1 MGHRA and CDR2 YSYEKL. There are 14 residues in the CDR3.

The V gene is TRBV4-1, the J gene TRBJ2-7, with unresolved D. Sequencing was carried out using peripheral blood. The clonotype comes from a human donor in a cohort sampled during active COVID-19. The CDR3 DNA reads TGCGCCAGCAGCCAAGTAGAAGATACCTACGAGCAGTACTTC. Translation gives CASSQVEDTYEQYF.